The rows below give T cell receptor beta chains drawn from one sample of a study of CD8+ T cells in alopecia areata. Clones were sequenced by immunoSEQ multiplex PCR, and TCRdb holds only the in-frame ones, with some missing. The table records approximately 100,000 clones, almost 60% of them present only once. The starting material was CD8+ T cells sorted from blood, obtained between weeks 55 and 65, from a patient treated with tofacitinib. All receptors come from a human donor with alopecia areata. CDR3s include the opening cysteine and the closing phenylalanine or tryptophan. The D gene is left open where the match is weak. Not every row has a clone size; where given, it reads once, few, many or a size class.

.	TRBV9	.	TRBJ1-4	CASSATGPNEKLFF	TGTGCCAGCAGCGCGACAGGACCTAATGAAAAACTGTTTTTT
.	TRBV6-5	.	TRBJ2-1	CASSYSTSPRDEQFF	TGTGCCAGCAGTTACTCGACCAGTCCAAGAGATGAGCAGTTCTTC
.	TRBV5-6	TRBD1	TRBJ2-7	CASSHGLGQGREQYF	TGTGCCAGCAGCCATGGGCTGGGACAGGGGCGGGAGCAGTACTTC
.	TRBV7-9	TRBD2	TRBJ2-3	CASSFSGGSYTQYF	TGTGCCAGCAGCTTTAGCGGGGGGTCCTATACGCAGTATTTT
.	TRBV10-3	.	TRBJ2-5	CAISGGSLQETQYF	TGTGCCATCAGTGGCGGGTCCTTACAAGAGACCCAGTACTTC
.	TRBV30	.	TRBJ1-1	CAWSVLGNTEAFF	TGTGCCTGGAGTGTCTTAGGGAACACTGAAGCTTTCTTT
.	TRBV7-9	.	TRBJ1-2	CASSFGRKVEGLGYTF	TGTGCCAGCAGCTTCGGTAGGAAAGTGGAGGGGCTTGGCTACACCTTC
few	TRBV20-1	.	TRBJ2-1	CSAIRDGLF	TGCAGTGCTATAAGAGATGGTCTCTTC
few	TRBV6-6	.	TRBJ1-1	CASSYSTREAFF	TGTGCCAGCAGTTACTCGACCCGTGAAGCTTTCTTT
few	TRBV7-9	.	TRBJ1-5	CASSLSSDDQPQHF	TGTGCCAGCAGCTTATCAAGCGACGATCAGCCCCAGCATTTT
.	TRBV7-9	.	TRBJ1-1	CASSLIRLEAFF	TGTGCCAGCAGCCTAATCAGACTAGAAGCTTTCTTT
few	TRBV27	TRBD1	TRBJ1-6	CASSLGQGAGPLHF	TGTGCCAGCAGCCTGGGACAGGGGGCGGGACCCCTCCACTTT
once	TRBV6-6	.	TRBJ2-2	CASRPGWSSNTGELFF	TGTGCCAGCAGGCCAGGGTGGTCCTCGAACACCGGGGAGCTGTTTTTT
.	TRBV7-9	.	TRBJ1-5	CASSLAREPQHF	TGTGCCAGCAGCTTAGCGCGGGAGCCCCAGCATTTT
.	TRBV4-1	.	TRBJ1-5	CASSQSGLWPQHF	TGCGCCAGCAGCCAATCAGGGTTATGGCCCCAGCATTTT
.	TRBV15	.	TRBJ2-6	CATRGGTGANVLTF	TGTGCCACCCGAGGGGGGACTGGGGCCAACGTCCTGACTTTC
.	TRBV2	TRBD1	TRBJ1-1	CASSQPTGSDTEAFF	TGTGCCAGCAGTCAACCGACAGGGTCCGACACTGAAGCTTTCTTT
.	TRBV6-5	.	TRBJ2-2	CASRLEVSHTGELFF	TGTGCCAGCAGGCTCGAGGTGTCGCATACCGGGGAGCTGTTTTTT
few	TRBV14	.	TRBJ1-2	CASSQVTGNFYGYTF	TGTGCCAGCAGCCAAGTAACAGGGAACTTCTATGGCTACACCTTC
.	TRBV6-5	.	TRBJ1-2	CASSRGGELDGYTF	TGTGCCAGCAGTCGGGGTGGGGAACTAGATGGCTACACCTTC
.	TRBV19	.	TRBJ2-3	CASSMGVAKDTQYF	TGTGCCAGTAGTATGGGAGTGGCCAAGGATACGCAGTATTTT
few	TRBV9	.	TRBJ1-2	CASRDRSILSF	TGTGCCAGCAGGGACCGATCGATCCTCAGCTTC
.	TRBV29-1	.	TRBJ2-1	CSSWRNNNEQFF	TGCAGCTCCTGGCGGAACAACAATGAGCAGTTCTTC
.	TRBV7-2	.	TRBJ1-2	CASSLGTGKGYTF	TGTGCCAGCAGCTTAGGAACAGGCAAAGGCTACACCTTC
.	TRBV30	TRBD2	TRBJ2-1	CAWSVWGGYNEQFF	TGTGCCTGGAGTGTGTGGGGGGGTTACAATGAGCAGTTCTTC
.	TRBV6-5	.	TRBJ2-7	CASSYSGWGEQYF	TGTGCCAGCAGTTACTCCGGTTGGGGCGAGCAGTACTTC
.	TRBV13	.	TRBJ2-3	CASSSRLPDDTQYF	TGTGCCAGCAGCTCCCGGCTCCCCGACGATACGCAGTATTTT
few	TRBV6-1	.	TRBJ2-3	CASELADTQYF	TGTGCCAGTGAACTAGCCGATACGCAGTATTTT
.	TRBV4-2	TRBD1	TRBJ1-5	CASSPQGASGQPQHF	TGTGCCAGCAGCCCCCAGGGGGCGTCGGGTCAGCCCCAGCATTTT
few	TRBV19	TRBD1	TRBJ2-7	CASSIGTASYEQYF	TGTGCCAGTAGTATCGGGACAGCTTCCTACGAGCAGTACTTC
.	TRBV4-1	TRBD2	TRBJ2-3	CASSQVSGGPDTQYF	TGCGCCAGCAGCCAAGTGTCGGGGGGGCCAGATACGCAGTATTTT
.	TRBV5-1	TRBD1	TRBJ2-7	CASSSTGVSEQYF	TGCGCCAGCAGCTCTACAGGGGTAAGCGAGCAGTACTTC
.	TRBV6-6	.	TRBJ2-5	CASRAGKETQYF	TGTGCCAGCAGGGCGGGAAAAGAGACCCAGTACTTC
.	TRBV6-5	.	TRBJ2-3	CASRRLATDTQYF	TGTGCCAGCAGGCGCCTAGCCACAGATACGCAGTATTTT
.	TRBV5-6	.	TRBJ2-4	CASSLQGRLTKNIQYF	TGTGCCAGCAGCTTACAGGGGAGGTTGACCAAAAACATTCAGTACTTC
few	TRBV11-3	.	TRBJ2-1	CASSLAGGNHNEQFF	TGTGCCAGCAGCTTAGCCGGGGGAAATCACAATGAGCAGTTCTTC
once	TRBV15	.	TRBJ2-7	CATSVGAREQYF	TGTGCCACCAGCGTGGGGGCGCGCGAGCAGTACTTC
.	TRBV5-6	.	TRBJ1-5	CASSLGNREHQPQHF	TGTGCCAGCAGCTTGGGTAACAGGGAACATCAGCCCCAGCATTTT
.	TRBV29-1	.	TRBJ2-7	CSAGKAGGAYEQYF	TGCAGCGCAGGAAAAGCAGGGGGGGCCTACGAGCAGTACTTC
few	TRBV7-2	.	TRBJ1-6	CASSLGRGNSPLHF	TGTGCCAGCAGCTTAGGACGGGGAAATTCACCCCTCCACTTT
once	TRBV9	TRBD1	TRBJ1-5	CASSAGGGSNQPQHF	TGTGCCAGCAGCGCAGGGGGCGGGAGCAATCAGCCCCAGCATTTT
.	TRBV2	TRBD2	TRBJ2-1	CASSEGLAGGNNEQFF	TGTGCCAGCAGTGAAGGACTAGCGGGGGGGAACAATGAGCAGTTCTTC
.	TRBV29-1	.	TRBJ2-7	CSVVLEGYEQYF	TGCAGCGTCGTATTGGAGGGCTACGAGCAGTACTTC
.	TRBV29-1	TRBD1	TRBJ1-1	CSVDWAPPPGGKAGERVAFF	TGCAGCGTTGATTGGGCCCCTCCGCCAGGGGGTAAGGCGGGGGAGAGGGTGGCTTTCTTT
.	TRBV29-1	.	TRBJ2-2	CSVEDRGATSNTGELFF	TGCAGCGTTGAAGATCGAGGGGCTACATCGAACACCGGGGAGCTGTTTTTT
.	TRBV5-6	TRBD1	TRBJ2-5	CASSLAGTGAPSSYF	TGTGCCAGCAGCTTGGCTGGGACAGGGGCCCCAAGTTCGTACTTC
.	TRBV5-4	.	TRBJ2-5	CASSSLETQYF	TGTGCCAGCAGCTCCTTAGAGACCCAGTACTTC
.	TRBV10-2	.	TRBJ2-7	CASSEGYEQYF	TGCGCCAGCAGTGAGGGCTACGAGCAGTACTTC
once	TRBV2	.	TRBJ2-4	CASTGDRGDLAKNIQYF	TGTGCCAGCACCGGGGACCGAGGAGATCTAGCCAAAAACATTCAGTACTTC
.	TRBV30	.	TRBJ1-3	CAWSVFRGSGNTIYF	TGTGCCTGGAGTGTATTTCGGGGATCAGGAAACACCATATATTTT
.	TRBV23-1	.	TRBJ2-2	CAREPRTGELFF	TGCGCCAGGGAACCCAGGACCGGGGAGCTGTTTTTT
few	TRBV25-1	.	TRBJ2-1	CASSETTNEQFF	TGTGCCAGCAGTGAAACCACCAATGAGCAGTTCTTC
few	TRBV14	.	TRBJ2-4	CASSHSGTGKNIQYF	TGTGCCAGCAGCCACTCCGGGACGGGCAAAAACATTCAGTACTTC
few	TRBV29-1	TRBD2	TRBJ2-3	CSVPASGGYTDTQYF	TGCAGCGTTCCCGCTAGCGGGGGGTACACAGATACGCAGTATTTT
large	TRBV7-9	.	TRBJ2-7	CASSSRDLGGYEQYF	TGTGCCAGCAGCAGCAGAGATCTCGGGGGCTACGAGCAGTACTTC
few	TRBV29-1	.	TRBJ2-3	CSVSPGAYTDTQYF	TGCAGCGTTAGTCCGGGGGCGTACACAGATACGCAGTATTTT
few	TRBV6-1	.	TRBJ2-7	CASSVGGGGYEQYF	TGTGCCAGCAGTGTGGGGGGCGGCGGGTACGAGCAGTACTTC